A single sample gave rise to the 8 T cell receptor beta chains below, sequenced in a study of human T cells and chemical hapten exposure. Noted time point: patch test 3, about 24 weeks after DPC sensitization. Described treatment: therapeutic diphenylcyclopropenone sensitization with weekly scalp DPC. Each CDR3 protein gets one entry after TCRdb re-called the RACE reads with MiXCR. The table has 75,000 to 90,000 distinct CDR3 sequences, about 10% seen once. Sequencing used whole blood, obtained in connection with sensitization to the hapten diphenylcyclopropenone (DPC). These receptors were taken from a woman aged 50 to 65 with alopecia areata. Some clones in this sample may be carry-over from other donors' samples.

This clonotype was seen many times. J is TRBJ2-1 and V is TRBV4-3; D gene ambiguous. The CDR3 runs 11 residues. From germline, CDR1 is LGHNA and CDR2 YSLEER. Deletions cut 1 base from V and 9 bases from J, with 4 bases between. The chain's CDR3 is CASSQGAEQFF. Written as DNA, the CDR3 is TGCGCCAGCAGCCAAGGGGCTGAGCAGTTCTTC.

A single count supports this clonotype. The CDR3 bases are TGTGCCGGCATCCAAGCTCCGAGACTAGCGGGAGGGCGAGGCACCGGGGAGCTGTTTTTT. Protein sequence: CAGIQAPRLAGGRGTGELFF. This sequence joins TRBV7-2 and TRBJ2-2, with 14 bases fitting TRBD2. V lost 11 bases to trimming and J lost 4 bases; unmatched junction nucleotides: 21. Looked up from germline, CDR1 is SGHTA and CDR2 is FQGNSA. The CDR3 has 20 residues.

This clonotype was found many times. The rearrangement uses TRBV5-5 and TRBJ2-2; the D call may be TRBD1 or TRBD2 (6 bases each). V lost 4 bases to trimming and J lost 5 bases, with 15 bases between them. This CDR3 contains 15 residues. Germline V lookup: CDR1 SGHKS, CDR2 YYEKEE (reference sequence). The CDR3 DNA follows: TGTGCCAGCAGCCCGGAGGGGGTAAAGACCGGGGAGCTGTTTTTT. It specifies CASSPEGVKTGELFF. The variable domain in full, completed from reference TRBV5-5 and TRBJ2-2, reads DAGVTQSPTHLIKTRGQQVTLRCSPISGHKSVSWYQQVLGQGPQFIFQYYEKEERGRGNFPDRFSARQFPNYSSELNVNALLLGDSALYLCASSPEGVKTGELFFGEGSRLTVL.

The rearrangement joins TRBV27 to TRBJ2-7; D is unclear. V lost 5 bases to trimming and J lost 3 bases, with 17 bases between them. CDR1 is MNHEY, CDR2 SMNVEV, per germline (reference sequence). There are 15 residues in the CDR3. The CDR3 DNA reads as TGTGCCAGCAGTGAACGGCCCGGTTCAAACTACGAGCAGTACTTC. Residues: CASSERPGSNYEQYF.

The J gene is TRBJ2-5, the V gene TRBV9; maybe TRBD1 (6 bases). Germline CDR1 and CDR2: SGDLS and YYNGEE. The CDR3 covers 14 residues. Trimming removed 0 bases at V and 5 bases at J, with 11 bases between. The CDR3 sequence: CASSVGGRGETQYF. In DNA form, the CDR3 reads TGTGCCAGCAGCGTAGGGGGCAGGGGCGAGACCCAGTACTTC.

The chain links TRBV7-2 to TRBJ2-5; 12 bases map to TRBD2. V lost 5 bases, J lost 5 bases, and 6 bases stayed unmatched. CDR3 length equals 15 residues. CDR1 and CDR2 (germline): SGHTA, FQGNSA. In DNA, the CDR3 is TGTGCCAGCAGCCAACGGACTAGCGGGAAGGAGACCCAGTACTTC. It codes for CASSQRTSGKETQYF.

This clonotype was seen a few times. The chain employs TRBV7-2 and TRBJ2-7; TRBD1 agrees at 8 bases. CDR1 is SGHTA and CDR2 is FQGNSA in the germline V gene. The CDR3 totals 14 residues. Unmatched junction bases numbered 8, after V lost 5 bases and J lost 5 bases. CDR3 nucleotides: TGTGCCAGCAGCCCTGACAGGGGTCGGGACGAGCAGTACTTC. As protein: CASSPDRGRDEQYF. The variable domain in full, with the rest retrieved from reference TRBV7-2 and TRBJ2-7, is GAGVSQSPSNKVTEKGKDVELRCDPISGHTALYWYRQSLGQGLEFLIYFQGNSAPDKSGLPSDRFSAERTGGSVSTLTIQRTQQEDSAVYLCASSPDRGRDEQYFGPGTRLTVT.

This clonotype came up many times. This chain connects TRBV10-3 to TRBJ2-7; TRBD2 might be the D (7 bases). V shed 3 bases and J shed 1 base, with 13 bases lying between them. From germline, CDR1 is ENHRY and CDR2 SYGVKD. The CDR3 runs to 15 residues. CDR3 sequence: CAISDSGRGSYEQYF. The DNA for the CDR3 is TGTGCCATCAGTGACTCGGGGAGGGGGTCCTACGAGCAGTACTTC.